These T cell receptor beta chains were read from a single sample in a study of early T cells in non-severe SARS-CoV-2 infection. TCRdb analysed the 5' RACE reads with MiXCR anew, one entry per CDR3 protein. The sample has approximately 70,000 distinct CDR3 sequences; roughly an eighth are singletons. Sequencing used whole blood, obtained at baseline. These receptors originate from an adult who was a healthcare worker with PCR-confirmed SARS-CoV-2 infection or an uninfected control (not recorded which). Each CDR3 is given with its conserved first and last residue. The order of the fields is D gene, V gene, J gene, clone size, CDR3 DNA, CDR3 protein. D genes are given only for firm matches. A row's size may be missing; if present it is once, few, many or a size class.

D: TRBD1
V: TRBV5-1
J: TRBJ2-2
size: once
DNA: TGCGCCAGCAGCTACCGGGACAGTGCGAACACCGGGGAGCTGTTTTTT
CDR3: CASSYRDSANTGELFF

D: -
V: TRBV7-2
J: TRBJ2-2
size: few
DNA: TGTGCCAGCAGCTTAGACTGGGACTTATCCACCGGGGAGCTGTTTTTT
CDR3: CASSLDWDLSTGELFF

D: -
V: TRBV24-1
J: TRBJ2-3
size: few
DNA: TGTGCCACCAGTGATCCCAGAGATACGCAGTATTTT
CDR3: CATSDPRDTQYF

D: -
V: TRBV20-1
J: TRBJ1-5
size: -
DNA: TGCAGTGCTAGAGAAAGGGGCGTAAGCAATCAGCCCCAGCATTTT
CDR3: CSARERGVSNQPQHF

D: TRBD1
V: TRBV5-1
J: TRBJ2-2
size: -
DNA: TGCGCCAGCAGCTTCGACAGGGAGAGGACCGGGGAGCTGTTTTTT
CDR3: CASSFDRERTGELFF

D: -
V: TRBV4-3
J: TRBJ2-1
size: many
DNA: TGCGCCAGCAGCCAAGATCAGAGCTCCTACAATGAGCAGTTCTTC
CDR3: CASSQDQSSYNEQFF

D: -
V: TRBV4-1
J: TRBJ1-1
size: -
DNA: TGCGCCAGCGCGACGGGGGCCGGAACGAACACTGAAGCTTTCTTT
CDR3: CASATGAGTNTEAFF

D: -
V: TRBV7-2
J: TRBJ2-7
size: few
DNA: TGTGCCAGCAGCTCCCAGGGGGGGCAGGGCTACGAGCAGTACTTC
CDR3: CASSSQGGQGYEQYF

D: -
V: TRBV9
J: TRBJ1-6
size: many
DNA: TGTGCCAGCAGCACCACAGGGACCGAGAATTCACCCCTCCACTTT
CDR3: CASSTTGTENSPLHF

D: TRBD1
V: TRBV7-8
J: TRBJ1-2
size: many
DNA: TGTGCCAGCAGCCTAGGGGGCGGGGGCTACACCTTC
CDR3: CASSLGGGGYTF

D: TRBD2
V: TRBV20-1
J: TRBJ2-3
size: -
DNA: TGCAGTGCTATGGACGCCGGTCCTAGCGGGGCGGGGGATACGCAGTATTTT
CDR3: CSAMDAGPSGAGDTQYF

D: -
V: TRBV11-2
J: TRBJ2-7
size: -
DNA: TGTGCCAGCAGCTTCTTCGGGCAGGCCTACGAGCAGTACTTC
CDR3: CASSFFGQAYEQYF